The clone carrying this T cell receptor (beta chain) appeared many times. This specimen comes from a study of CD8 T cells in ankylosing spondylitis. Germline assignment: CDR1 SQVTM and CDR2 ANQGSEA. V lost 7 bases and J 2 bases, leaving 14 bases between the germline ends. The CDR3 consists of 13 residues. MiXCR, run by TCRdb on the 5' RACE reads, gives a single entry per CDR3 protein. The sample holds about 69,000 distinct CDR3 sequences; approximately 5.3% are singletons and the top ten take 2% to 2.5%. The TCR was taken from a male donor with ankylosing spondylitis or in good health (not recorded which). The sequencing sample was made of blood, either unsorted or a sorted T cell fraction (not recorded which). The V gene is TRBV29-1, the J gene TRBJ2-5, with D uncertain. The CDR3 sequence is CSAFGRLQETQYF. The CDR3 DNA reads TGCAGCGCCTTCGGACGGTTACAAGAGACCCAGTACTTC.